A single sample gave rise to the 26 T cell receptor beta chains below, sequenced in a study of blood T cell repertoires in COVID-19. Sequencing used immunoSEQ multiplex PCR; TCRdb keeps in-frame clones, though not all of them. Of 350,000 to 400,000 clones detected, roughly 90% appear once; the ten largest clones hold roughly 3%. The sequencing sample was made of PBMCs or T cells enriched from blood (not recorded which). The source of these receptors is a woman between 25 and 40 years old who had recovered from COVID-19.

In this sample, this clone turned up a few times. The CDR3, as DNA: TGTGCCAGCAGCCCCAGGGGTAGTTACCCCTCTGGGGAGCTGTTTTTT. Translating it yields CASSPRGSYPSGELFF. The rearrangement links TRBV7-9 to TRBJ2-2; TRBD1 is a possible D gene (6 bases). From germline, CDR1 is SEHNR and CDR2 FQNEAQ (reference sequence). This CDR3 comprises 16 residues. With 5 bases removed from V and 8 bases from J, the gap between germline ends came to 21 bases.

The CDR3 protein is CASGWYSNQPQHF. Written as DNA, the CDR3 is TGTGCCAGTGGCTGGTATAGCAATCAGCCCCAGCATTTT. V usage is TRBV27 and J usage is TRBJ1-5; D uncertain. Germline lookup yields CDR1 MNHEY and CDR2 SMNVEV (reference sequence). The V and J ends lost 9 bases and 0 bases respectively, with 9 bases between them. The CDR3 is made up of 13 amino acids.

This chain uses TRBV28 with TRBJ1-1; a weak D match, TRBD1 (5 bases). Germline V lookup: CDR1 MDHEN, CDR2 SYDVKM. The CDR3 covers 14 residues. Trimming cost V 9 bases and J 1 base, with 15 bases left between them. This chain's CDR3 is CARPTRDRNTEAFF. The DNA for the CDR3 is TGTGCCAGACCCACCCGAGACAGGAACACTGAAGCTTTCTTT.

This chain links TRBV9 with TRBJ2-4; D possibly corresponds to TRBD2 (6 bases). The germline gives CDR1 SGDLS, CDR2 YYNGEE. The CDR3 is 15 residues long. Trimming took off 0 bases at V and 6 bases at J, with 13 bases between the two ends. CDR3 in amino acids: CASSVGGEYRNIQYF. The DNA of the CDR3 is TGTGCCAGCAGCGTAGGGGGGGAGTACAGAAACATTCAGTACTTC.

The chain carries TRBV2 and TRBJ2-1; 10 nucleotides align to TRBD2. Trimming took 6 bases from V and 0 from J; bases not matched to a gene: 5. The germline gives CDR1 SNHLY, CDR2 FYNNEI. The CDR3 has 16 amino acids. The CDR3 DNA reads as TGTGCCAGCAGCGGGCCTAGCGGGAGCTCCTACAATGAGCAGTTCTTC. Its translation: CASSGPSGSSYNEQFF.

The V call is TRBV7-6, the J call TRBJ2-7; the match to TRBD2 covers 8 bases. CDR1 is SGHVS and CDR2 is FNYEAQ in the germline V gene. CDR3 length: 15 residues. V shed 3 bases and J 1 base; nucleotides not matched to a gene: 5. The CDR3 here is CASSFTSGDSYEQYF. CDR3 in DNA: TGTGCCAGCAGCTTCACTAGCGGCGATTCCTACGAGCAGTACTTC.

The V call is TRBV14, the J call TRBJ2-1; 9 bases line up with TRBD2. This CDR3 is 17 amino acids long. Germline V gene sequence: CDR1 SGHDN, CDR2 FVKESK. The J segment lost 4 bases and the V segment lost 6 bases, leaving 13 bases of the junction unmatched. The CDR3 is CASSPSGGRAGYNEQFF. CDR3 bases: TGTGCCAGCAGTCCTTCAGGCGGGAGGGCGGGATACAATGAGCAGTTCTTC.

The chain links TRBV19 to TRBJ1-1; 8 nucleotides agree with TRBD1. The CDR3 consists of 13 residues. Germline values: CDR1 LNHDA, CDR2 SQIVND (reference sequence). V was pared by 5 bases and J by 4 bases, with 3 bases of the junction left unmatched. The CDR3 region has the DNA TGTGCCAGTAGTTTACAGGGGGGCACTGAAGCTTTCTTT. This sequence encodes CASSLQGGTEAFF.

CDR3 sequence reads: CASSPGQANTGELFF. The CDR3 nucleotides are TGTGCCAGCAGCCCGGGACAGGCGAACACCGGGGAGCTGTTTTTT. The chain combines TRBV7-6 with TRBJ2-2, with TRBD1 identical over 8 bases. V lost 5 bases to trimming and J lost 0 bases; unmatched junction nucleotides: 2. The CDR3 is made up of 15 amino acids. The germline gives CDR1 SGHVS, CDR2 FNYEAQ.

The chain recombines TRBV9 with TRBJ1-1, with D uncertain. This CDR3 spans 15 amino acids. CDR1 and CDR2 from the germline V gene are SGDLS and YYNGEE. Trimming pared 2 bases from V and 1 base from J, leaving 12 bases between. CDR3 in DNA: TGTGCCAGCAGCGTTGTTTTGGCAGAGAACACTGAAGCTTTCTTT. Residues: CASSVVLAENTEAFF.

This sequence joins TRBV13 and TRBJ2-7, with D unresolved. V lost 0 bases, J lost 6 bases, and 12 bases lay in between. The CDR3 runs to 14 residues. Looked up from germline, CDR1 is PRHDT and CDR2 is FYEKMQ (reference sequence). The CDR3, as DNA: TGTGCCAGCAGCTTAGGGAGTGATCCTAGCGAGCAGTACTTC. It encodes CASSLGSDPSEQYF.

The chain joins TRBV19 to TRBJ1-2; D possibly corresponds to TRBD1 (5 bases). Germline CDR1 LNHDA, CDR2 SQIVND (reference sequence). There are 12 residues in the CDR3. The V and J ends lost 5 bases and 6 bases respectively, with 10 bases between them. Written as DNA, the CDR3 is TGTGCCAGTAGTTTACGGGGGGATGGCTACACCTTC. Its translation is CASSLRGDGYTF.

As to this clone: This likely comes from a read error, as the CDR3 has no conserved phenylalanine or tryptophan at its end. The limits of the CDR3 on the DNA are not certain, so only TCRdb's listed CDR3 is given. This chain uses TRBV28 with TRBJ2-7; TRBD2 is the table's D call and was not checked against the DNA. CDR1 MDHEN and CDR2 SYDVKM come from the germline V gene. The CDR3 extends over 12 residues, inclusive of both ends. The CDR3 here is CASRGLAGPPTA.

CDR3 loop: CASSLGGDDGYTF. CDR3 sequence (DNA): TGCGCCAGCAGCTTGGGGGGAGACGATGGCTACACCTTC. The genes are TRBV5-1 and TRBJ1-2; D remains ambiguous. The CDR3 length is 13 residues. Germline CDR1 SGHRS, CDR2 YFSETQ. With 0 bases removed from V and 6 bases from J, the gap between germline ends came to 9 bases.

As DNA, the CDR3 is TGTGCCAGCAGCTTAAGGGCGGGGGCGCGGTATGAAAAACTGTTTTTT. Its translation: CASSLRAGARYEKLFF. V is TRBV7-2 and J is TRBJ1-4, with D maybe TRBD1 (6 bases). Germline CDR1 and CDR2: SGHTA and FQGNSA. The CDR3 has 16 amino acids. V was trimmed by 2 bases and J by 6 bases, leaving 16 bases between them. The entire variable domain, with the rest obtained from reference TRBV7-2 and TRBJ1-4, is as follows: GAGVSQSPSNKVTEKGKDVELRCDPISGHTALYWYRQSLGQGLEFLIYFQGNSAPDKSGLPSDRFSAERTGGSVSTLTIQRTQQEDSAVYLCASSLRAGARYEKLFFGSGTQLSVL.

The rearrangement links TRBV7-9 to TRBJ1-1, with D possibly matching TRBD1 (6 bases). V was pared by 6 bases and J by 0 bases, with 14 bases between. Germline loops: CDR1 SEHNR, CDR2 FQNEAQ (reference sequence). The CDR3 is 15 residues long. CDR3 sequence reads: CASRSRQAMNTEAFF. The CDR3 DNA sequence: TGTGCCAGCAGATCCAGACAGGCCATGAACACTGAAGCTTTCTTT.

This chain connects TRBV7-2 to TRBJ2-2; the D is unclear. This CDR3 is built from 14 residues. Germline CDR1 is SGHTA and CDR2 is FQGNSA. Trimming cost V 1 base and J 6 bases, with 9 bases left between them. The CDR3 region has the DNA TGTGCCAGCAGCTTAGGAGTTCGTTCCGGGGAGCTGTTTTTT. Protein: CASSLGVRSGELFF.

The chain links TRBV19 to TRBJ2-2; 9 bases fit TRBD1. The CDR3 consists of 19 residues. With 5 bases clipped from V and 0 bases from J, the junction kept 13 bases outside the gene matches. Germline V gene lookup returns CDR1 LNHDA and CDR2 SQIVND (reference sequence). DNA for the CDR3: TGTGCCAGTAGTTCGACACAGGGGGCCGGAGAGACGAACACCGGGGAGCTGTTTTTT. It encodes CASSSTQGAGETNTGELFF.

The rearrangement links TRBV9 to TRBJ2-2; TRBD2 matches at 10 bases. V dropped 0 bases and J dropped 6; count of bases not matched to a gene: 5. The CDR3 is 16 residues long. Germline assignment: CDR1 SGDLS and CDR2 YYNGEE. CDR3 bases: TGTGCCAGCAGCGTAGCTAGCGGGAGTGTATCCGGGGAGCTGTTTTTT. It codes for CASSVASGSVSGELFF.

This CDR3 reads CASSPRTGGRTEAFF. DNA for the CDR3: TGCGCCAGCAGCCCGCGGACAGGGGGTCGAACTGAAGCTTTCTTT. This chain connects TRBV5-1 to TRBJ1-1, with TRBD1 matching 10 bases. The CDR3 is 15 amino acids. The junction had 8 bases not matched to a gene; V was cut back by 4 bases and J by 5 bases. CDR1 and CDR2 from the germline V gene are SGHRS and YFSETQ.

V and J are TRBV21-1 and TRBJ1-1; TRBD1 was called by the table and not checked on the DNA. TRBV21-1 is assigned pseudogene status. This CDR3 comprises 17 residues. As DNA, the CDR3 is TGTGCCAGCAGCAACCCAGACAGGCAAGTCCGGGACACTGAAGCTTTCTTT. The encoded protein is CASSNPDRQVRDTEAFF.

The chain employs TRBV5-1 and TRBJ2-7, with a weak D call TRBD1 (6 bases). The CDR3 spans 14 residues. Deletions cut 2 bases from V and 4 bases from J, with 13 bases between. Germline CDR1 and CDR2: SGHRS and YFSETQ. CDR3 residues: CASSFGDRIYEQYF. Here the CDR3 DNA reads TGCGCCAGCAGCTTTGGAGACAGGATTTACGAGCAGTACTTC.

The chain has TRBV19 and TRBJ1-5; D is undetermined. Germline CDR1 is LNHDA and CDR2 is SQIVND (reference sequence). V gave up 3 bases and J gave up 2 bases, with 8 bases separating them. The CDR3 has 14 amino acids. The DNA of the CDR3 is TGTGCCAGTAGTATCGGTTATGGCAATCAGCCCCAGCATTTT. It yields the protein CASSIGYGNQPQHF. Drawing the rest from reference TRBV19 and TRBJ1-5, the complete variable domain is DGGITQSPKYLFRKEGQNVTLSCEQNLNHDAMYWYRQDPGQGLRLIYYSQIVNDFQKGDIAEGYSVSREKKESFPLTVTSAQKNPTAFYLCASSIGYGNQPQHFGDGTRLSIL.

CDR3 DNA sequence: TGTGCCAGCAGTCTGAGGACAGCGGGGGGGTTAAGAAAGGAGACCCAGTACTTC. It codes for CASSLRTAGGLRKETQYF. The rearrangement uses TRBV11-2 and TRBJ2-5; 10 nucleotides agree with TRBD2. Germline CDR1 SGHAT, CDR2 FQNNGV. This CDR3 spans 18 amino acids. Trimming removed 6 bases from V and 5 bases from J; junction bases left unmatched: 18.

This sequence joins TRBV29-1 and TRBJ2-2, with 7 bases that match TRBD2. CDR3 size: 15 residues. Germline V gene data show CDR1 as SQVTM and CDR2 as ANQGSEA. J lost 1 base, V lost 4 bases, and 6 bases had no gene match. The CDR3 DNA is TGCAGCGTTGCTCGGGCTAGCGGGAACACCGGGGAGCTGTTTTTT. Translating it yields CSVARASGNTGELFF.

This CDR3 is CSVWRSGELFF. CDR3 nucleotide sequence: TGCAGCGTTTGGAGGTCCGGGGAGCTGTTTTTT. The chain combines TRBV29-1 with TRBJ2-2; the D gene is possibly TRBD2 (5 bases). V dropped 5 bases and J dropped 6 bases, with 7 bases sitting between them. In germline, CDR1 is SQVTM, CDR2 ANQGSEA. This CDR3 contains 11 residues.